One and the same sample provided the 18 T cell receptor beta chains below, sequenced in a study of CD8 T cells in ankylosing spondylitis. Using its own MiXCR run on the 5' RACE reads, TCRdb lists one record per CDR3 protein. The sample includes approximately 520,000 distinct CDR3 sequences, 5.3% of them seen just once. Regarding the study as a whole: Seemingly characteristic of ankylosing spondylitis blood was a TCR beta motif consisting of about 8 highly homologous variants.

These receptors' targets are unknown. Sequenced: blood, either unsorted or a sorted T cell fraction (not recorded which). These receptors all stem from a male donor with ankylosing spondylitis.

The J gene is TRBJ2-1, the V gene TRBV4-1, with 13 nucleotides matching TRBD2. V lost 0 bases and J lost 9; bases outside the gene matches: 5. Germline CDR1 reads MGHRA; CDR2 reads YSYEKL. The length of the CDR3 is 16 residues. CDR3 region: CASSQDGLAGVGEQFF. DNA of the CDR3: TGCGCCAGCAGCCAAGATGGACTAGCGGGAGTCGGTGAGCAGTTCTTC.

This clonotype was picked up a small number of times. The chain is built from TRBV11-2 and TRBJ2-1; possibly TRBD1 for D (6 bases). With 0 bases removed from V and 10 bases from J, the gap between germline ends came to 13 bases. This CDR3 contains 14 residues. Germline lookup yields CDR1 SGHAT and CDR2 FQNNGV. In DNA form, the CDR3 reads TGTGCCAGCAGCTTAGACCCACTCCAGGGGGAGCAGTTCTTC. Its protein product is CASSLDPLQGEQFF.

The sample holds many counts of this clonotype. J is TRBJ2-6 and V is TRBV29-1, with 9 bases matching TRBD1. Looked up from germline, CDR1 is SQVTM and CDR2 is ANQGSEA. V lost 6 bases and J lost 0; bases outside the gene matches: 6. This CDR3 spans 16 amino acids. For the CDR3, the DNA is TGCAGCGTGTGGACAGGGGACGTCTCTGGGGCCAACGTCCTGACTTTC. Residues: CSVWTGDVSGANVLTF.

This clonotype was observed many times. This sequence joins TRBV20-1 and TRBJ1-4, with D possibly being TRBD1 (5 bases). CDR1 and CDR2 from the germline V gene are DFQATT and SNEGSKA (reference sequence). The V end lost 5 bases, the J end lost 10 bases, and 14 bases lay between the germline ends. The CDR3 spans 12 residues. The DNA for the CDR3 is TGCAGTGCTGCCAGGGTAATCGGAAAACTGTTTTTT. The encoded protein is CSAARVIGKLFF.

This clonotype has just a few counts. This chain links TRBV7-2 with TRBJ2-3; unclear D gene. V lost 1 base, J lost 4 bases, and 9 bases lay in between. Germline V gene data show CDR1 as SGHTA and CDR2 as FQGNSA. This CDR3 is built from 14 residues. The CDR3 loop reads CASSLVAASDTQYF. The CDR3 DNA is TGTGCCAGCAGCTTAGTGGCGGCCTCAGATACGCAGTATTTT.

This clonotype was counted many times. The rearrangement uses TRBV28 and TRBJ1-6; D is uncertain. The CDR3 totals 15 residues. Germline-derived CDR1 and CDR2 are MDHEN and SYDVKM. Between the trimmed V and J ends, which lost 3 bases and 6 bases, there was a span of 12 bases. The CDR3 bases are TGTGCCAGCAGTTTTCCGGCGGGGATTAATTCACCCCTCCACTTT. It codes for CASSFPAGINSPLHF.

This clonotype was detected many times. The J gene is TRBJ1-4, the V gene TRBV4-3, with 8 bases identical to TRBD1. The V and J ends lost 4 bases and 10 bases, in that order; junction bases with no gene match: 11. Germline CDR1 LGHNA, CDR2 YSLEER. This CDR3 contains 15 residues. The CDR3 is CASSLLRGQARKLFF. DNA of the CDR3: TGCGCCAGCAGCCTCCTCCGGGGACAGGCTAGAAAACTGTTTTTT.

This clonotype has at least ten counts. The chain recombines TRBV7-2 with TRBJ2-5; 8 bases agree with TRBD1. V lost 3 bases, J lost 5 bases, and 5 bases stayed unmatched. CDR1 SGHTA and CDR2 FQGNSA come from the germline V gene. This CDR3 contains 14 residues. CDR3 sequence reads: CASSFGQGQETQYF. CDR3 sequence (DNA): TGTGCCAGCAGCTTCGGACAGGGACAGGAGACCCAGTACTTC.

The chain recombines TRBV10-3 with TRBJ2-3, with TRBD2 as a possible D gene (6 bases). The CDR3 loop spans 18 amino acids. The V end was cut by 4 bases, the J end by 4 bases, with 24 bases between. Germline V gives CDR1 ENHRY, CDR2 SYGVKD. The CDR3 protein is CAISGGDGIEPQPDTQYF. The CDR3 DNA follows: TGTGCCATCAGTGGGGGGGACGGGATAGAACCGCAGCCAGATACGCAGTATTTT.

The sample holds a few counts of this clonotype. V usage is TRBV6-2 or TRBV6-3 and J usage is TRBJ2-5; 11 positions agree with TRBD1. The junction had 11 bases not matched to a gene; V was cut back by 6 bases and J by 5 bases. The CDR3 totals 16 residues. Germline V CDR1 and CDR2: MNHEY, SVGEGT. The CDR3 sequence is CASSRGQGAEGETQYF. The CDR3 DNA reads as TGTGCCAGCAGCCGAGGACAGGGGGCTGAGGGGGAGACCCAGTACTTC.

The J gene is TRBJ2-1, the V gene TRBV7-2; no firm D call. CDR1 and CDR2 (germline): SGHTA, FQGNSA. V was trimmed by 1 base and J by 5 bases, leaving 9 bases between them. The length of the CDR3 is 14 residues. CDR3 amino acids: CASSLVAANNEQFF. In nucleotides, the CDR3 is TGTGCCAGCAGCTTAGTGGCGGCGAACAATGAGCAGTTCTTC.

This clonotype was recorded at least ten times. The V and J genes are TRBV29-1 and TRBJ1-1; D unresolved. The V and J ends lost 3 bases and 11 bases respectively, with 10 bases between them. The CDR3 is made up of 10 amino acids. Looked up from germline, CDR1 is SQVTM and CDR2 is ANQGSEA. This CDR3 reads CSVERTRAFF. DNA for the CDR3: TGCAGCGTTGAGCGGACCAGGGCTTTCTTT.

At least ten counts were recorded for this clonotype. The chain combines TRBV20-1 with TRBJ2-7, with 10 nucleotides matching TRBD1. Germline V gene sequence: CDR1 DFQATT, CDR2 SNEGSKA (reference sequence). V lost 3 bases to trimming and J lost 4 bases; unmatched junction nucleotides: 3. This CDR3 is 13 amino acids long. The CDR3 is CSASRDRGYEQYF. CDR3 DNA: TGCAGTGCTAGTAGGGACAGGGGTTACGAGCAGTACTTC.

The chain recombines TRBV6-5 with TRBJ2-7, with 8 bases identical to TRBD1. V shed 4 bases and J 4 bases; nucleotides not matched to a gene: 18. CDR3 length: 18 residues. Looked up from germline, CDR1 is MNHEY and CDR2 is SVGAGI. The CDR3: CASSSLSNHRGEAYEQYF. The CDR3 coding sequence is TGTGCCAGCAGTTCCCTCTCAAATCACAGGGGGGAAGCTTACGAGCAGTACTTC.

This clonotype was detected many times. V is TRBV7-2 and J is TRBJ2-3; D is ambiguous. Looked up from germline, CDR1 is SGHTA and CDR2 is FQGNSA. CDR3 length: 12 amino acids. V lost 1 base and J 9 bases, leaving 8 bases between the germline ends. The CDR3 loop reads CASSLGYGTQYF. CDR3 bases: TGTGCCAGCAGCTTAGGTTACGGGACGCAGTATTTT.

This clonotype was seen at least ten times. The V and J genes are TRBV7-9 and TRBJ1-1; possibly TRBD1 for D (6 bases). CDR3 size: 16 residues. Germline V gives CDR1 SEHNR, CDR2 FQNEAQ (reference sequence). V was trimmed by 0 bases and J by 0 bases, leaving 11 bases between them. CDR3 DNA sequence: TGTGCCAGCAGCTTAGCGCAGGGGCCGTTGAACACTGAAGCTTTCTTT. Translated, it gives CASSLAQGPLNTEAFF.

Many counts were recorded for this clonotype. The gene calls are TRBV30 and TRBJ2-7; possible D gene TRBD2, 5 bases. Between the trimmed V and J ends, which lost 1 base and 4 bases, there was a span of 14 bases. The CDR3 length is 14 residues. Germline CDR1 and CDR2: GTSNPN and SVGIG (reference sequence). Written as DNA, the CDR3 is TGTGCCTGGAGTGCCGGGGTCGCCGGGTACGAGCAGTACTTC. It encodes CAWSAGVAGYEQYF.

In this sample, this clonotype turned up many times. This chain uses TRBV5-1 with TRBJ2-6; unclear D gene. The germline CDR1 and CDR2 sequences are SGHRS and YFSETQ. Trimming removed 8 bases from V and 0 bases from J, with 9 bases in between. This CDR3 comprises 14 residues. This CDR3 reads CASSTPSGANVLTF. CDR3 DNA: TGCGCCAGTTCAACCCCCTCTGGGGCCAACGTCCTGACTTTC.